A selection of T cell receptor beta chains follows, all from one sample in a study of radiation and T cells in renal cell carcinoma. TCRdb keeps only in-frame clones here, not all; method: immunoSEQ multiplex PCR. The sample carries some 150,000 clones, more than 70% recorded once. Specimen: blood, collected from a patient whose treatment included radiotherapy and nephrectomy. These receptor sequences come from a woman in her forties or fifties with renal cell carcinoma. Each CDR3 is given with its conserved first and last residue. The D gene is left open where the match is weak.

len: 14
v_gene: TRBV6-5
j_gene: TRBJ1-1
d_gene: NA
CDR3nt: TGTGCCAGCGCCGGGAGGACAGCGAACACTGAAGCTTTCTTT
CDR3aa: CASAGRTANTEAFF

len: 13
v_gene: TRBV9
j_gene: TRBJ2-5
d_gene: NA
CDR3nt: TGTGCCAGCAGCGTAAACGTGAAAGAGACCCAGTACTTC
CDR3aa: CASSVNVKETQYF

len: 13
v_gene: TRBV6-6
j_gene: TRBJ1-2
d_gene: NA
CDR3nt: TGTGCCAGCAGCCCAGACATGGGCTATGGCTACACCTTC
CDR3aa: CASSPDMGYGYTF

len: 13
v_gene: TRBV9
j_gene: TRBJ1-2
d_gene: NA
CDR3nt: TGTGCCAGCCACGGTTATAGTGGCTATGGCTACACCTTC
CDR3aa: CASHGYSGYGYTF

len: 13
v_gene: TRBV5-4
j_gene: TRBJ1-2
d_gene: NA
CDR3nt: TGTGCCAGCAGCTCCCAGGGGTCCTATGGCTACACCTTC
CDR3aa: CASSSQGSYGYTF

len: 15
v_gene: TRBV5-4
j_gene: TRBJ1-6
d_gene: NA
CDR3nt: TGTGCCAGCACCCTTGGGACGACAGAGAATTCACCCCTCCACTTT
CDR3aa: CASTLGTTENSPLHF

len: 17
v_gene: TRBV4-1
j_gene: TRBJ1-2
d_gene: TRBD1
CDR3nt: TGCGCCAGCAGCCAAGTTCAGGGGGCGGCGGGGTACTATGGCTACACCTTC
CDR3aa: CASSQVQGAAGYYGYTF

len: 13
v_gene: TRBV6-5
j_gene: TRBJ1-1
d_gene: NA
CDR3nt: TGTGCCAGCAGCCAACATGGTAACACTGAAGCTTTCTTT
CDR3aa: CASSQHGNTEAFF

len: 15
v_gene: TRBV6-4
j_gene: TRBJ2-5
d_gene: NA
CDR3nt: TGTGCCAGCAGTGACTGGCCCGGGTCCCAAGAGACCCAGTACTTC
CDR3aa: CASSDWPGSQETQYF

len: 13
v_gene: TRBV19
j_gene: TRBJ1-1
d_gene: NA
CDR3nt: TGTGCCAGTAGTCCCGACAGATCCCGTGAAGCTTTCTTT
CDR3aa: CASSPDRSREAFF

len: 18
v_gene: TRBV19
j_gene: TRBJ2-3
d_gene: TRBD2
CDR3nt: TGTGCCAGTAGAACTATCTCCGGGACTAAGAAGGGCACAGATACGCAGTATTTT
CDR3aa: CASRTISGTKKGTDTQYF